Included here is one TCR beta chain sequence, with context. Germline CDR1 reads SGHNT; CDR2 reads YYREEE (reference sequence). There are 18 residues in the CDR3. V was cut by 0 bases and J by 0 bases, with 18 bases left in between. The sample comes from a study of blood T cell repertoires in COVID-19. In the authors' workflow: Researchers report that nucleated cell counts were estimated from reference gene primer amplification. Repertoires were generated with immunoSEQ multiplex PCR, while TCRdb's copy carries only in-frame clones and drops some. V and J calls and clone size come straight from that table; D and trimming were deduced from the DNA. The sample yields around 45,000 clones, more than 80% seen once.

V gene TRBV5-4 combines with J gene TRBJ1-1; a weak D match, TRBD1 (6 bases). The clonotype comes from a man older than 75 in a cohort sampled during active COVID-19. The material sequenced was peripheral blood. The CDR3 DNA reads TGTGCCAGCAGCTTGGGTATCGGGGCAGGGGTAATGAACACTGAAGCTTTCTTT. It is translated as CASSLGIGAGVMNTEAFF.